This T cell receptor (beta chain) emerged from a study of blood T cell repertoires in COVID-19. Sequencing was performed with immunoSEQ multiplex PCR; in TCRdb, only in-frame clones are kept and a portion is missing. The repertoire consists of roughly 250,000 clones, with almost 85% occurring once and the leading ten covering around 1.8%. The CDR3 runs to 11 residues. Germline-derived CDR1 and CDR2 are MNHEY and SVGAGI. The junction had 2 bases not matched to a gene; V was cut back by 7 bases and J by 6 bases. This clonotype was obtained from a woman of 80 years or more with acute or convalescent COVID-19. This chain uses TRBV6-5 with TRBJ2-7, with TRBD2 matching 8 bases. The sample consisted of peripheral blood. The CDR3 here is CASTAGGEQYF. CDR3 bases: TGTGCCAGCACCGCGGGGGGCGAGCAGTACTTC.